This T cell receptor beta chain was profiled in a study of blood T cell repertoires in COVID-19. Study-wide background: Sites across the United States, Italy and Spain contributed samples from acute and convalescent COVID-19. From T cells, B-cell-depleted T cells, or PBMCs came the material, which was cDNA or gDNA.

The CDR3 consists of 11 residues. Deletions cut 4 bases from V and 7 bases from J, with 7 bases between. CDR1 and CDR2 (germline): SQVTM, ANQGSEA. As handled by the study authors: Reference gene primer amplification in the assay estimated nucleated cell counts. Generated by immunoSEQ multiplex PCR, the TCRdb table keeps only in-frame clones and is missing some. The V and J calls and clone size were taken over from that table, and D and trimming were inferred from the DNA. The table lists almost 300,000 clones, around 90% of them singletons. The J gene is TRBJ1-4, the V gene TRBV29-1; D is unclear. Sequencing was carried out using peripheral blood. This TCR derives from a man between 65 and 85 years old with acute or convalescent COVID-19. The CDR3 region is CSVVTGEKLFF. CDR3 in DNA: TGCAGCGTTGTCACGGGTGAAAAACTGTTTTTT.